These T cell receptor beta chains were read from a single sample in a study of cytomegalovirus exposure and HLA in healthy donors. Here immunoSEQ multiplex PCR was the method, and the copy in TCRdb shows in-frame clones only, minus some. Of about 240,000 clones listed, about three quarters were seen once; the top ten hold 0.47%. Sequencing input: PBMCs. Receptor source: a boy between 10 and 17 years old in good health and CMV-seronegative. CDR3s include the opening cysteine and the closing phenylalanine or tryptophan. The D gene is left open where the match is weak. Rows may omit the clone size; those that give it use once, few, many or a size class.

j_call d_call clone_size v_call cdr3_nt cdr3_aa
TRBJ2-6 NA NA TRBV5-1 TGCGCCAGCAGCTCGTCTAGCTCTGGGGCCAACGTCCTGACTTTC CASSSSSSGANVLTF
TRBJ1-6 TRBD1 NA TRBV11-3 TGTGCCAGCAGCTTAGACCTCCGGGACAGGGGTGGATCACCCCTCCACTTT CASSLDLRDRGGSPLHF
TRBJ1-4 NA NA TRBV7-2 TGTGCCAGCAGCTTAAACAGTGAAAAACTGTTTTTT CASSLNSEKLFF
TRBJ1-4 TRBD1 NA TRBV25-1 TGTGCCAGCAGTGCCACGGACAGGGTAGGCGAAAAACTGTTTTTT CASSATDRVGEKLFF
TRBJ2-5 TRBD2 NA TRBV5-1 TGCGCCAGCAGCTTGGCGCTCCTAGGCTTAGCGGGGGGAGAGACCCAGTACTTC CASSLALLGLAGGETQYF
TRBJ1-4 TRBD1 NA TRBV6-6 TGTGCCAGCAGTTACGGGACAGGGGGCAAGGAAAAACTGTTTTTT CASSYGTGGKEKLFF
TRBJ2-3 TRBD1 NA TRBV30 TGTGCCTGGGGACAGGGACCCACATATACGCAGTATTTT CAWGQGPTYTQYF
TRBJ1-1 NA NA TRBV2 TGTGCCAGCACGGGAGACAGTTTAGGCACTGAAGCTTTCTTT CASTGDSLGTEAFF
TRBJ2-1 NA NA TRBV5-1 TGCGCCAGCACCAAAGAGGGAGGACCCTACAATGAGCAGTTCTTC CASTKEGGPYNEQFF
TRBJ2-3 NA NA TRBV29-1 TGCAGCGTTGAGAGCCCGGGTATCTTTGATACGCAGTATTTT CSVESPGIFDTQYF
TRBJ1-6 TRBD1 NA TRBV5-4 TGTGCCAGCAGCTTATCCCCCCTACAGGGGGAAGGTTCACCCCTCCACTTT CASSLSPLQGEGSPLHF
TRBJ2-7 TRBD1 NA TRBV19 TGTGCCAGTAGTCCCCGACAGGGAACCTACGAGCAGTACTTC CASSPRQGTYEQYF
TRBJ1-1 TRBD1 once TRBV27 TGTGCCAGCAGTTTACGGCAGGGGGCTCTGAACACTGAAGCTTTCTTT CASSLRQGALNTEAFF
TRBJ2-3 NA NA TRBV5-1 TGCGCCAGCAGCTTGGATTCACAGGACACAGATACGCAGTATTTT CASSLDSQDTDTQYF
TRBJ1-2 NA NA TRBV4-1 TGCGCCAGCAGCCAAGATAATTGGTTGACACTTAACTATGGCTACACCTTC CASSQDNWLTLNYGYTF
TRBJ1-1 NA NA TRBV5-1 TGCGCCAGCAGGTCAGGGTTCGTCGGTGAAGCTTTCTTT CASRSGFVGEAFF
TRBJ2-7 TRBD1 NA TRBV11-2 TGTGCCAGCAGCTTAGGGCGAATAGGGACAGGACAGTACTTC CASSLGRIGTGQYF
TRBJ1-1 NA NA TRBV19 TGTGCCAGTAGTATAGACGGGGAGACTGAAGCTTTCTTT CASSIDGETEAFF
TRBJ1-5 TRBD1 NA TRBV29-1 TGCAGCGTTCGACAGGGAAGCAATCAGCCCCAGCATTTT CSVRQGSNQPQHF
TRBJ2-2 TRBD1 NA TRBV27 TGTGCCAGCAGTTTAGGCGGGTTGGACAGGGAAAACACCGGGGAGCTGTTTTTT CASSLGGLDRENTGELFF
TRBJ1-2 NA NA TRBV11-2 TGTGCCAGCAGCATACAGGGTTTGGGCTATGGCTACACCTTC CASSIQGLGYGYTF
TRBJ1-1 NA NA TRBV19 TGTGCCAGGGGGCAGAGCCGAAACACTGAAGCTTTCTTT CARGQSRNTEAFF
TRBJ1-6 NA NA TRBV6-1 TGTGCCAGCAGTGAAGACGGGAGTTCACCCCTCCACTTT CASSEDGSSPLHF
TRBJ2-5 NA few TRBV27 TGTGCCAGCAGTTTGGCGGGGAAAGAGACCCAGTACTTC CASSLAGKETQYF
TRBJ2-1 TRBD2 NA TRBV7-2 TGTGCCAGCAGCCCTGGTGGGGCGGGGGGGTACAATGAGCAGTTCTTC CASSPGGAGGYNEQFF
TRBJ2-7 NA NA TRBV7-9 TGTGCCAGCAGCCAATCGGGACTTCTCCTCTACGAGCAGTACTTC CASSQSGLLLYEQYF
TRBJ2-7 NA once TRBV10-1 TGCGCCAGCACGGGGTCCCACTCCTACGAGCAGTACTTC CASTGSHSYEQYF
TRBJ1-1 NA NA TRBV13 TGTGCCAGCAGCTCGTCGACAAGCGAAGCTTTCTTT CASSSSTSEAFF
TRBJ2-1 TRBD1 once TRBV5-1 TGCGCCAGCAGCCCGGTGGCAGGGGGCAATGAGCAGTTCTTC CASSPVAGGNEQFF
TRBJ2-2 NA NA TRBV5-4 TGTGCCAGCAGCTTGGGTCAGTACACCGGGGAGCTGTTTTTT CASSLGQYTGELFF